The clone carrying this T cell receptor beta chain was detected once. Its antigen is unidentified. This specimen belongs to a study of T-cell memory formation after mild COVID-19. Study-level points and caveats: Some responding clones appeared in pre-infection memory, suggesting cross-reactive memory joined.

The CDR3 totals 13 residues. Germline CDR1 and CDR2: LGHNT and FRNRAP. The V gene lost 6 bases and the J gene lost 3 bases, with 9 bases spanning the gap. TCR alpha and TCR beta cDNA libraries with sample barcodes and UMIs came from 5'RACE using constant-segment primers. TCRdb reprocessed the 5' RACE reads via MiXCR and lists one record per CDR3 protein. The repertoire holds hundreds of thousands of distinct CDR3 sequences, with 15% as singletons. This receptor was obtained from an adult woman who had mild COVID-19 (a few samples of this study predate the infection). Cell type and time point are not known. The sequencing sample was made of PBMCs or a T cell subset sorted from them (not recorded which). The J gene is TRBJ2-1, the V gene TRBV12-5; weak D call: TRBD1 (6 bases). The CDR3 bases are TGTGCTAGTGGGCTAGGGGGCTACAATGAGCAGTTCTTC. This encodes CASGLGGYNEQFF. The full variable domain, with the rest looked up from reference TRBV12-5 and TRBJ2-1, is DARVTQTPRHKVTEMGQEVTMRCQPILGHNTVFWYRQTMMQGLELLAYFRNRAPLDDSGMPKDRFSAEMPDATLATLKIQPSEPRDSAVYFCASGLGGYNEQFFGPGTRLTVL.